This T cell receptor beta chain was profiled in a study of radiation and T cells in renal cell carcinoma. Clones were read by immunoSEQ multiplex PCR, and TCRdb kept only the in-frame ones, dropping some. The table has 15,000 to 20,000 clones, 58% seen once. Treatment defined: treatment-naive control, cytoreductive nephrectomy. The CDR3 totals 15 residues. The V end lost 3 bases, the J end lost 2 bases, and 13 bases lay between the germline ends. Looked up from germline, CDR1 is SGDLS and CDR2 is YYNGEE. The source material was tumor tissue, sampled from a patient whose treatment was nephrectomy without radiotherapy. The chain couples TRBV9 to TRBJ2-3; the D gene is possibly TRBD1 (8 bases). The TCR was taken from a man aged 35 to 55 with renal cell carcinoma. The CDR3 sequence is CASSGGGQATDTQYF. The CDR3 region has the DNA TGTGCCAGCAGCGGGGGGGGACAGGCCACAGATACGCAGTATTTT.